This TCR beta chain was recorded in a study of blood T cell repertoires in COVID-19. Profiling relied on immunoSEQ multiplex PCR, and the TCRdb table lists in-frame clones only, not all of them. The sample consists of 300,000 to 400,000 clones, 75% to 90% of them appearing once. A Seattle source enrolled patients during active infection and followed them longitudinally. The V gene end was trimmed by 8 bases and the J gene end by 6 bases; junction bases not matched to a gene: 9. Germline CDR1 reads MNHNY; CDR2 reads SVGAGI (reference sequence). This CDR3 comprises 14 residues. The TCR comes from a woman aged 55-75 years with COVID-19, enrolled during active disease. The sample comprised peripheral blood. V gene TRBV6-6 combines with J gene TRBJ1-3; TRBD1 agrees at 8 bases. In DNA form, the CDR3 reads TGTGCCAGCGGACAGGGTCCAACGGTAAACACCATATATTTT. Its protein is CASGQGPTVNTIYF.